This entry is about one T cell receptor beta chain. The CDR3 sequence is 16 residues long. Germline-derived CDR1 and CDR2 are MNHNY and SVGAGI (reference sequence). With 7 bases removed from V and 0 bases from J, the gap between germline ends came to 18 bases. The entry originates in a study of blood T cells in healthy people across ages. Collection of roughly 9.6 milliliters of peripheral blood was performed for each donor. Using a J-beta primer mix together with a sample-barcoded 5' primer, a second PCR was run for about 7 to 12 cycles. In TCRdb, the 5' RACE reads were re-called with MiXCR into one record per CDR3 protein. The sample shows 850,000 or so distinct CDR3 sequences, around 28% of them seen only once.

The gene calls are TRBV6-6 and TRBJ1-1, with no clear D. The sequencing input was blood. The clonotype was recovered from a woman of 80 years or more in good health. For the CDR3, the DNA is TGTGCCAGCACTCAACGGGGTGCCCTGATGAACACTGAAGCTTTCTTT. It is translated as CASTQRGALMNTEAFF.